These T cell receptor beta chains were read from a single sample in a study of T cell responses to AZD1222 COVID-19 vaccine. Clones were read by immunoSEQ multiplex PCR, and TCRdb kept only the in-frame ones, dropping some. The table includes under 200,000 clones, roughly 89% detected once. The specimen was peripheral blood, collected 28 days after the second AZD1222 dose. Receptors were obtained from an adult who received the AZD1222 COVID-19 vaccine. Each CDR3 is given with its conserved first and last residue. A D gene is named only where the DNA matches it firmly. Clone size, where shown, is once, few, many, or a class for clones that have expanded.

CDR3 protein,CDR3 DNA,J gene,V gene,D gene,clone size
CASSYDPDRGYEAFF,TGTGCCAGCAGTTACGACCCCGACAGGGGGTATGAAGCTTTCTTT,TRBJ1-1,TRBV6-6,TRBD1,.
CASSGDYSPLHF,TGTGCCAGCAGTGGGGATTATTCACCCCTCCACTTT,TRBJ1-6,TRBV12-3/TRBV12-4,.,few
CASRWGPTAFEQYF,TGTGCCAGCAGATGGGGTCCCACGGCTTTCGAGCAGTACTTC,TRBJ2-7,TRBV7-2,.,few
CASSLDRGRSYGYTF,TGTGCCAGCAGCTTGGACAGGGGGCGGAGCTATGGCTACACCTTC,TRBJ1-2,TRBV11-2,TRBD1,.
CASSSNPPIYF,TGTGCCAGCAGTTCTAACCCTCCCATATATTTT,TRBJ1-3,TRBV12-3/TRBV12-4,.,.
CASSPLQGSSNEQFF,TGCGCCAGCAGCCCCTTACAGGGATCATCCAATGAGCAGTTCTTC,TRBJ2-1,TRBV5-1,.,.
CASSSGQGLKETQYF,TGCGCCAGCAGCTCGGGACAGGGTCTAAAAGAGACCCAGTACTTC,TRBJ2-5,TRBV5-1,TRBD1,.
CSASGEANSPLHF,TGCAGTGCTAGTGGTGAGGCTAATTCACCCCTCCACTTT,TRBJ1-6,TRBV20-1,.,once
CASSFWTGVNTEAFF,TGCGCCAGCAGCTTCTGGACAGGGGTGAACACTGAAGCTTTCTTT,TRBJ1-1,TRBV5-1,TRBD1,.
CASSFRQGNEKLFF,TGTGCCAGCAGCTTTCGGCAGGGTAATGAAAAACTGTTTTTT,TRBJ1-4,TRBV3-1/TRBV3-2,.,.
CASSQDLVGGRQPQHF,TGTGCCAGCAGCCAAGATCTAGTAGGGGGCAGACAGCCCCAGCATTTT,TRBJ1-5,TRBV4-2,TRBD1,.
CASSLTGELFF,TGTGCCAGCAGTTTAACCGGGGAGCTGTTTTTT,TRBJ2-2,TRBV6-1,.,.
CSSEGDITGYTF,TGCAGCTCTGAGGGGGACATAACTGGCTACACCTTC,TRBJ1-2,TRBV29-1,.,.
CASSYQGGSYEQYF,TGTGCCAGCAGCTATCAAGGAGGAAGCTACGAGCAGTACTTC,TRBJ2-7,TRBV27,.,.
CASSNTPGTGGLGGNQPQHF,TGTGCCAGTAGTAACACACCGGGAACAGGGGGCCTTGGGGGCAATCAGCCCCAGCATTTT,TRBJ1-5,TRBV19,TRBD1,.
CASSSSSPQEAFF,TGTGCCAGCAGCTCTTCAAGTCCCCAGGAAGCTTTCTTT,TRBJ1-1,TRBV13,.,.
CASSHRGMGADTEAFF,TGTGCCAGCAGCCACAGGGGAATGGGCGCGGACACTGAAGCTTTCTTT,TRBJ1-1,TRBV5-8,TRBD1,.
CASRPGQQETQYF,TGTGCCAGCAGACCGGGACAGCAAGAGACCCAGTACTTC,TRBJ2-5,TRBV12-3/TRBV12-4,TRBD1,.
CAWRRGANEKLFF,TGTGCCTGGAGAAGAGGGGCCAATGAAAAACTGTTTTTT,TRBJ1-4,TRBV30,.,.
CASSLPSGGIRYF,TGTGCCAGCAGCCTCCCTAGCGGGGGCATACGGTATTTT,TRBJ2-3,TRBV27,TRBD2,.
CASSLVRETQYF,TGTGCCAGCAGTTTAGTGAGAGAGACCCAGTACTTC,TRBJ2-5,TRBV12-3/TRBV12-4,.,once
CASSSRGRFYEQYF,TGTGCCAGCAGTTCCAGGGGACGGTTCTACGAGCAGTACTTC,TRBJ2-7,TRBV27,.,.
CASRDYREEGYEQYF,TGTGCCAGCAGGGACTACAGGGAGGAAGGCTACGAGCAGTACTTC,TRBJ2-7,TRBV5-4,.,.